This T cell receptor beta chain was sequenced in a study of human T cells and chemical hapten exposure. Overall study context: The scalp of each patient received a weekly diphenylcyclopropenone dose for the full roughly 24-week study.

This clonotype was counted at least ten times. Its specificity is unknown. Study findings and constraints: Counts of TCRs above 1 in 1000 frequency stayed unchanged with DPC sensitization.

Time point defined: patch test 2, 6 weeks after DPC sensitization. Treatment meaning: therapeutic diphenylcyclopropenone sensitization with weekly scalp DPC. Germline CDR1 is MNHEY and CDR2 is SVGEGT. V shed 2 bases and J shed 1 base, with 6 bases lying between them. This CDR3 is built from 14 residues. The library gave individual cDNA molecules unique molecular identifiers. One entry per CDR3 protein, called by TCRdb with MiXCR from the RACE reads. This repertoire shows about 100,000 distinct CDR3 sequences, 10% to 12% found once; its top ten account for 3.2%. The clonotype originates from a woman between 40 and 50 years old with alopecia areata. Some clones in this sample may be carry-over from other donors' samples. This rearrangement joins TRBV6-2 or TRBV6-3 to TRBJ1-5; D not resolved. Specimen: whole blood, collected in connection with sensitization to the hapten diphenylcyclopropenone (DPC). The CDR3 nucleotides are TGTGCCAGCAGTTACGCACAAAGCAATCAGCCCCAGCATTTT. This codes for CASSYAQSNQPQHF.